This passage covers 25 T cell receptor beta chains from one sample sequenced in a study of T cells in Graves' hyperthyroidism and ophthalmopathy. Amplification targeted TCR beta CDR3 regions from RNA transcripts. The TCR CDR3 first-round RT-PCR relied on the HTBI primer set. TCRdb itself ran the multiplex PCR reads through MiXCR, one entry per CDR3 protein. This sample has around 600,000 distinct CDR3 sequences, with around 16% found just once. The sequencing sample was made of blood. The origin of the receptors is a woman aged 35 to 49 with Graves' ophthalmopathy.

The chain carries TRBV6-6 and TRBJ2-2; possible D gene TRBD1, 6 bases. Trimming removed 2 bases at V and 7 bases at J, with 17 bases between. This CDR3 comprises 16 residues. Germline CDR1 is MNHNY and CDR2 is SVGAGI (reference sequence). The CDR3: CASSYVRGRSSGELFF. Here the CDR3 DNA reads TGTGCCAGCAGTTACGTCAGGGGACGATCAAGCGGGGAGCTGTTTTTT.

V usage is TRBV6-1 and J usage is TRBJ2-1; perhaps TRBD2 as D (6 bases). Germline assignment: CDR1 MNHNS and CDR2 SASEGT. V was shortened by 5 bases and J by 4 bases, with 15 bases between the two germline ends. This CDR3 comprises 15 residues. CDR3 coding DNA: TGTGCCAGCAGTACGGGGACTGGGAGTTACAATGAGCAGTTCTTC. Its protein is CASSTGTGSYNEQFF.

This clonotype was detected ten times or more. The V and J genes are TRBV3-1 and TRBJ1-1; D gene unclear. The germline V gene encodes CDR1 LGHDT and CDR2 YNNKEL (reference sequence). This CDR3 is 16 amino acids long. Trimming left V 1 base short and J 1 base short, with 13 bases between. This CDR3 reads CASSQGPRAGNTEAFF. In DNA form, the CDR3 reads TGTGCCAGCAGCCAAGGCCCGCGGGCGGGGAACACTGAAGCTTTCTTT.

This clonotype was seen many times. The chain joins TRBV28 to TRBJ1-1; D gene ambiguous. There are 11 residues in the CDR3. V was cut by 3 bases and J by 8 bases, with 7 bases left in between. Germline assignment: CDR1 MDHEN and CDR2 SYDVKM. The CDR3, as DNA: TGTGCCAGCAGTTTGGGGTTGGAAGCTTTCTTT. Its protein product is CASSLGLEAFF.

At least ten counts were recorded for this clonotype. This rearrangement joins TRBV2 to TRBJ2-1, with TRBD2 matching 10 bases. This CDR3 has 14 residues. V shed 5 bases and J 7 bases; nucleotides not matched to a gene: 5. The germline CDR1 and CDR2 sequences are SNHLY and FYNNEI. The DNA for the CDR3 is TGTGCCAGCAGTATTCTAGCGGGAGAAAATGAGCAGTTCTTC. The encoded protein is CASSILAGENEQFF.

The chain carries TRBV5-1 and TRBJ2-3; a weak D match, TRBD2 (6 bases). The CDR3 runs to 16 residues. The germline V and J ends were trimmed by 6 bases and 3 bases, with 20 bases remaining between them. Germline V lookup: CDR1 SGHRS, CDR2 YFSETQ. The CDR3 reads CASKRSPGDGTDTQYF. CDR3 DNA sequence: TGCGCCAGCAAACGAAGTCCGGGAGACGGGACAGATACGCAGTATTTT.

This clonotype was observed at least ten times. The chain couples TRBV7-2 to TRBJ2-5; TRBD2 is a possible D gene (5 bases). Germline values: CDR1 SGHTA, CDR2 FQGNSA. CDR3 length equals 14 residues. The V and J ends lost 5 bases and 7 bases respectively, with 17 bases between them. This CDR3 is CASSLGNPIRTQYF. Written as DNA, the CDR3 is TGTGCCAGCAGCCTCGGGAATCCAATAAGGACCCAGTACTTC.

The V and J genes are TRBV28 and TRBJ1-5; possible D gene TRBD1, 5 bases. This CDR3 has 15 amino acids. Deletions cut 4 bases from V and 6 bases from J, with 16 bases between. Looked up from germline, CDR1 is MDHEN and CDR2 is SYDVKM. The CDR3 is CASSSAPRQLQPQHF. Written as DNA, the CDR3 is TGTGCCAGCAGTTCCGCCCCCCGACAGCTTCAGCCCCAGCATTTT.

Concerning this clonotype itself: This sequence may be a read error, since a much larger clone differs from it by one base. CDR3 nucleotide sequence: TGTGCCAGCGGGGGACCAAACACTGAAGCTTTCTTT. Translated, it gives CASGGPNTEAFF. The chain recombines TRBV3-1 with TRBJ1-1; possibly TRBD1 for D (5 bases). Germline CDR1 is LGHDT and CDR2 is YNNKEL (reference sequence). The germline V and J ends were trimmed by 8 bases and 2 bases, with 9 bases remaining between them. The CDR3 is 12 amino acids.

The CDR3: CASSQRDREAGELFF. For the CDR3, the DNA is TGCGCCAGCAGCCAACGGGACAGGGAGGCCGGGGAGCTGTTTTTT. This rearrangement joins TRBV4-1 to TRBJ2-2; 9 bases match TRBD1. V was clipped by 2 bases and J by 6 bases; unmatched bases: 4. This CDR3 spans 15 amino acids. In germline, CDR1 is MGHRA, CDR2 YSYEKL.

This clonotype was detected many times. The rearrangement joins TRBV20-1 to TRBJ2-5; 14 bases are shared with TRBD2. Germline CDR1 and CDR2: DFQATT and SNEGSKA (reference sequence). CDR3 length: 16 amino acids. V lost 6 bases to trimming and J lost 4 bases; unmatched junction nucleotides: 10. This CDR3 reads CSATSGLAGVGETQYF. The CDR3 region has the DNA TGCAGTGCCACCTCGGGACTAGCGGGAGTGGGAGAGACCCAGTACTTC.

This clonotype was counted between two and nine times. The CDR3 bases are TGTGCCAGCAGTGGAACTAGCGGGAGATGGGAGCAGTTCTTC. This sequence encodes CASSGTSGRWEQFF. The chain joins TRBV6-1 to TRBJ2-1; 11 bases are a match to TRBD2. Germline assignment: CDR1 MNHNS and CDR2 SASEGT. This CDR3 is built from 14 residues. The V gene end was trimmed by 4 bases and the J gene end by 10 bases; junction bases not matched to a gene: 6.

This clonotype appeared a single time. The rearrangement uses TRBV3-1 and TRBJ2-7; D is ambiguous. The end of the DNA aligns better with TRBJ2-1, so the J call may be wrong. The germline CDR1 and CDR2 sequences are LGHDT and YNNKEL (reference sequence). There are 15 residues in the CDR3. This CDR3 is CASSQEGVSLYEQFF. The CDR3 nucleotides are TGTGCCAGCAGCCAAGAAGGAGTTTCCCTCTACGAGCAGTTCTTC.

There are many counts of this clonotype. The V call is TRBV7-9, the J call TRBJ2-7, with a tentative D call TRBD2 (5 bases). The length of the CDR3 is 13 residues. Germline V gives CDR1 SEHNR, CDR2 FQNEAQ (reference sequence). V lost 5 bases and J lost 6, with 14 bases in between. The DNA for the CDR3 is TGTGCCAGCAGCCCCAGCCCTGCGGGCGAGCAGTACTTC. As protein: CASSPSPAGEQYF.

Many counts were recorded for this clonotype. The chain joins TRBV28 to TRBJ2-7; 7 positions match TRBD2. The V gene end was trimmed by 3 bases and the J gene end by 5 bases; junction bases not matched to a gene: 10. CDR1 is MDHEN and CDR2 is SYDVKM in the germline V gene. The CDR3 is made up of 15 amino acids. The CDR3 DNA is TGTGCCAGCAGTTTCCTCGGCGGGAGATTCAACGAGCAGTACTTC. Translation gives CASSFLGGRFNEQYF.

The rearrangement joins TRBV12-3 or TRBV12-4 to TRBJ2-5; a weak D match, TRBD1 (6 bases). V was cut by 6 bases and J by 6 bases, with 17 bases left in between. The CDR3 loop spans 14 amino acids. CDR3 region: CASRQGLWGKTQYF. The CDR3 DNA sequence: TGTGCCAGCAGACAGGGCCTCTGGGGAAAGACCCAGTACTTC.

This clonotype was seen repeatedly, ten times or more. V gene TRBV10-3 combines with J gene TRBJ1-1; D gene ambiguous. CDR1 ENHRY and CDR2 SYGVKD come from the germline V gene. Trimming stripped 3 bases from V and 0 bases from J, with 17 bases between. This CDR3 spans 17 amino acids. DNA for the CDR3: TGTGCCATCAGTGAATCCAGGTACGTCGATATGAACACTGAAGCTTTCTTT. Its protein is CAISESRYVDMNTEAFF.

This clonotype was seen more than once but under ten times. The rearrangement uses TRBV5-4 and TRBJ2-1; 9 bases agree with TRBD1. The CDR3 is 17 amino acids. V lost 0 bases, J lost 7 bases, and 11 bases stayed unmatched. Germline V gives CDR1 SGHNT, CDR2 YYREEE (reference sequence). The CDR3: CASSLETGGYLPNEQFF. For the CDR3, the DNA is TGTGCCAGCAGCTTGGAGACAGGGGGATATCTTCCAAATGAGCAGTTCTTC.

In this sample, this clonotype turned up a few times. This chain joins TRBV6-4 and TRBJ2-7; 9 bases fit TRBD2. The CDR3 consists of 16 residues. Germline V gene sequence: CDR1 MRHNA, CDR2 SNTAGT. Trimming took 4 bases from V and 2 from J; bases not matched to a gene: 9. CDR3 DNA: TGTGCCAGCAGTGTCTCCCAGCGGGAGGCCGCCTACGAGCAGTACTTC. Its translation is CASSVSQREAAYEQYF.

At least ten counts were recorded for this clonotype. The V gene is TRBV2, the J gene TRBJ1-5; possibly TRBD1 for D (5 bases). V was trimmed by 6 bases and J by 4 bases, leaving 10 bases between them. The CDR3 covers 13 residues. Germline loops: CDR1 SNHLY, CDR2 FYNNEI. The CDR3 sequence: CASRDTENQPQHF. The CDR3 coding sequence is TGTGCCAGCAGGGACACCGAAAATCAGCCCCAGCATTTT.

The genes are TRBV5-1 and TRBJ1-2; possible D gene TRBD1, 6 bases. Trimming cost V 0 bases and J 8 bases, with 14 bases left between them. This CDR3 contains 14 residues. Germline values: CDR1 SGHRS, CDR2 YFSETQ. CDR3 region: CASSLAAGGRGYTF. CDR3 sequence (DNA): TGCGCCAGCAGCTTGGCCGCGGGGGGCCGAGGCTACACCTTC.

V gene TRBV19 combines with J gene TRBJ2-1, with D perhaps assigned TRBD1 or TRBD2 (5 bases each). This CDR3 has 16 amino acids. V gave up 5 bases and J gave up 0 bases, with 14 bases separating them. The germline gives CDR1 LNHDA, CDR2 SQIVND (reference sequence). CDR3 protein: CASSSPGRNSYNEQFF. The DNA for the CDR3 is TGTGCCAGTAGTTCCCCGGGACGGAACTCCTACAATGAGCAGTTCTTC.

This clonotype was observed at least ten times. V usage is TRBV5-1 and J usage is TRBJ2-1; 7 positions match TRBD2. V shed 0 bases, J shed 3 bases, and the junction held 6 bases outside the gene matches. From germline, CDR1 is SGHRS and CDR2 YFSETQ. There are 16 residues in the CDR3. CDR3 protein: CASSLGASGGYNEQFF. The CDR3 DNA is TGCGCCAGCAGCTTGGGGGCTAGCGGAGGCTACAATGAGCAGTTCTTC.

The chain is built from TRBV3-1 and TRBJ1-2, with TRBD1 matching over 8 bases. The germline CDR1 and CDR2 sequences are LGHDT and YNNKEL (reference sequence). Trimming removed 0 bases from V and 14 bases from J; junction bases left unmatched: 5. CDR3 size: 12 residues. The CDR3 reads CASSQEDRERTF. CDR3 sequence (DNA): TGTGCCAGCAGCCAAGAGGACAGGGAGAGGACCTTC.

In DNA, the CDR3 is TGCAGTGGAGGGCAGGGGGGAAATGAAAAACTGTTTTTT. As protein: CSGGQGGNEKLFF. The chain has TRBV20-1 and TRBJ1-4, with 7 nucleotides matching TRBD1. Germline loops: CDR1 DFQATT, CDR2 SNEGSKA (reference sequence). This CDR3 region has 13 residues. V lost 7 bases, J lost 5 bases, and 7 bases stayed unmatched.